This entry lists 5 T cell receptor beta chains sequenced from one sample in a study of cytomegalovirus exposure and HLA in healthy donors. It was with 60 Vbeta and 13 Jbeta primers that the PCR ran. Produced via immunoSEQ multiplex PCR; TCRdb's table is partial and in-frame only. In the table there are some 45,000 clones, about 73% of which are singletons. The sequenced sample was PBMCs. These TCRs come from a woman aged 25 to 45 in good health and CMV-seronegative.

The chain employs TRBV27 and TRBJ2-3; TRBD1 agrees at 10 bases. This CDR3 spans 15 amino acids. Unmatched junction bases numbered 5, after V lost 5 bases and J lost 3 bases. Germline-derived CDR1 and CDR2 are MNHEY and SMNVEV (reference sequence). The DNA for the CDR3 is TGTGCCAGCAGTCCAGGACAGGGGGTGACAGATACGCAGTATTTT. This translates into CASSPGQGVTDTQYF.

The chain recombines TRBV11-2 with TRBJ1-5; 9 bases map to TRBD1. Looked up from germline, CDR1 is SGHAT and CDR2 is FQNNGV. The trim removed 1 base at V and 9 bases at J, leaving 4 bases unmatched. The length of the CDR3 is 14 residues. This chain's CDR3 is CASSLGQGDRPQHF. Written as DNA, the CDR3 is TGTGCCAGCAGCTTAGGACAGGGGGATAGGCCCCAGCATTTT.

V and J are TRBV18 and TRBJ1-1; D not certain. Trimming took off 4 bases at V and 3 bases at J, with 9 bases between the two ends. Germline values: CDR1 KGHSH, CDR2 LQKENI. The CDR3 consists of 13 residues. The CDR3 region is CASSRAQDTEAFF. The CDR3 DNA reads TGTGCCAGCTCACGGGCCCAAGACACTGAAGCTTTCTTT.

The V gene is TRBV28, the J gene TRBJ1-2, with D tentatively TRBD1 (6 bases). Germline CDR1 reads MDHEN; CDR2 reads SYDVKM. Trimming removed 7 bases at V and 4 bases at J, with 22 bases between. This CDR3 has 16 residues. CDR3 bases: TGTGCCAGCATACGGACAGCTCCCCCGATGGGCTATGGCTACACCTTC. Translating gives CASIRTAPPMGYGYTF.

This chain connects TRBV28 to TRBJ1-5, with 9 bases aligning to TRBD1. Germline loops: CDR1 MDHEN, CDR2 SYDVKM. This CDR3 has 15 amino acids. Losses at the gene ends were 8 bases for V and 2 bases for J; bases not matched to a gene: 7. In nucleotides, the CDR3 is TGTGCCAGCCACGGACAGGGGCTCGGCAATCAGCCCCAGCATTTT. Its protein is CASHGQGLGNQPQHF.